A single sample gave rise to the 31 T cell receptor beta chains below, sequenced in a study of blood T cell repertoires in COVID-19. The assay was immunoSEQ multiplex PCR, and TCRdb's table has in-frame clones only and misses some. This sample has around 160,000 clones, with about 81% found just once. Specimen: peripheral blood. The receptors come from a woman of 80 years or more with acute or convalescent COVID-19.

The chain recombines TRBV18 with TRBJ2-5; a possible D gene is TRBD2 (5 bases). The CDR3 spans 14 residues. Per germline, CDR1 KGHSH and CDR2 LQKENI. The V end lost 0 bases, the J end lost 5 bases, and 10 bases lay between the germline ends. The CDR3 DNA follows: TGTGCCAGCTCACCACCCGCGGGTTGGGAGACCCAGTACTTC. It translates to CASSPPAGWETQYF.

The DNA of the CDR3 is TGCGCCAGCAGCTTCTTCACAGGGAATAATTCACCCCTCCACTTT. This codes for CASSFFTGNNSPLHF. The gene calls are TRBV5-1 and TRBJ1-6, with a possible D match to TRBD1 (6 bases). Germline V gene lookup returns CDR1 SGHRS and CDR2 YFSETQ. The CDR3 runs to 15 residues. V lost 2 bases, J lost 5 bases, and 11 bases lay in between.

The chain combines TRBV7-2 with TRBJ2-7, with 7 bases matching TRBD2. The germline V gene encodes CDR1 SGHTA and CDR2 FQGNSA. Germline trimming cut 3 bases from V and 0 bases from J; bases unmatched to any gene: 5. The CDR3 loop spans 15 amino acids. CDR3 region: CASSLGGGSSYEQYF. CDR3 DNA: TGTGCCAGCAGCTTGGGCGGGGGTAGCTCCTACGAGCAGTACTTC.

This chain joins TRBV10-1 and TRBJ2-7, with TRBD2 identical over 8 bases. In germline, CDR1 is WNHNN, CDR2 SYGVQD (reference sequence). V shed 6 bases, J shed 5 bases, and the junction held 15 bases outside the gene matches. This CDR3 has 16 residues. The CDR3 loop reads CASSGVGTRTYHEQYF. The DNA of the CDR3 is TGCGCCAGCAGCGGAGTTGGGACTAGAACGTACCACGAGCAGTACTTC.

This clone has a single count. The gene calls are TRBV5-1 and TRBJ1-3, with 9 bases fitting TRBD1. The CDR3 is made up of 18 amino acids. Unmatched junction bases numbered 15, after V lost 4 bases and J lost 4 bases. The V gene's germline CDR1 is SGHRS and CDR2 YFSETQ. CDR3 coding DNA: TGCGCCAGCAGCAAATCTACAGGGGGCGAATCTTTAGGAAACACCATATATTTT. Translating gives CASSKSTGGESLGNTIYF.

Comment on this clone: The germline gene is not matched at one end of the junction; a read error may be the cause. This chain joins TRBV28 and TRBJ2-7; possibly TRBD2 for D (7 bases). The CDR3 totals 11 residues. Per germline, CDR1 MDHEN and CDR2 SYDVKM. CDR3 in DNA: TGTGCCAGCAGTAGAGGGGGAGGGCAGAGCTTC. It translates to CASSRGGGQSF.

This CDR3 reads CASSPKTGVNEKLFF. CDR3 bases: TGCGCCAGCAGCCCTAAAACAGGGGTTAATGAAAAACTGTTTTTT. This sequence joins TRBV4-3 and TRBJ1-4; TRBD1 aligns across 7 bases. Germline V gives CDR1 LGHNA, CDR2 YSLEER. J lost 4 bases, V lost 4 bases, and 6 bases had no gene match. The CDR3 runs to 15 residues.

V usage is TRBV27 and J usage is TRBJ2-7; 7 bases map to TRBD2. The CDR3 is 15 amino acids. Per germline, CDR1 MNHEY and CDR2 SMNVEV (reference sequence). Trimming cost V 6 bases and J 2 bases; bases outside gene matches: 10. Written as DNA, the CDR3 is TGTGCCAGCAGCCTTATCTCCGGGACTACCTACGAGCAGTACTTC. Amino acids: CASSLISGTTYEQYF.

The chain recombines TRBV19 with TRBJ2-4; perhaps TRBD1 as D (5 bases). Deletions cut 6 bases from V and 5 bases from J, with 8 bases between. This CDR3 has 12 residues. The V gene's germline CDR1 is LNHDA and CDR2 SQIVND (reference sequence). This CDR3 is CASSRAENIQYF. Written as DNA, the CDR3 is TGTGCCAGTAGCAGGGCCGAAAACATTCAGTACTTC.

The chain links TRBV6-6 to TRBJ1-4; tentative D call: TRBD1 (5 bases). CDR1 and CDR2 from the germline V gene are MNHNY and SVGAGI (reference sequence). The V gene lost 2 bases and the J gene lost 5 bases, with 15 bases spanning the gap. There are 16 residues in the CDR3. The CDR3 region is CASSYGGGGRNEKLFF. The CDR3 DNA sequence: TGTGCCAGCAGTTACGGTGGGGGAGGAAGAAATGAAAAACTGTTTTTT.

This clone has only one observation. V gene TRBV5-4 combines with J gene TRBJ2-5, with D tentatively TRBD2 (5 bases). The germline CDR1 and CDR2 sequences are SGHNT and YYREEE (reference sequence). V dropped 0 bases and J dropped 5 bases, with 11 bases sitting between them. The CDR3 runs 14 residues. The CDR3 nucleotides read TGTGCCAGCAGCTTGGAACCAGCGGCGGAGACCCAGTACTTC. It codes for CASSLEPAAETQYF.

J is TRBJ1-5 and V is TRBV5-3, with a tentative D call TRBD1 (5 bases). TRBV5-3 counts as an open reading frame of uncertain function. CDR3 length: 15 residues. V was cut by 0 bases and J by 4 bases, with 11 bases left in between. The CDR3: CARSLALRGNQPQHF. CDR3 sequence (DNA): TGTGCCAGAAGCTTGGCCCTTAGGGGAAATCAGCCCCAGCATTTT.

This chain links TRBV24-1 with TRBJ2-1; TRBD2 matches 8 bases. This CDR3 has 16 amino acids. The V gene end was trimmed by 4 bases and the J gene end by 7 bases; junction bases not matched to a gene: 11. From germline, CDR1 is KGHDR and CDR2 SFDVKD. The DNA for the CDR3 is TGTGCCACCAGTGACGACTGGGGTAGCGGGATTAATGAGCAGTTCTTC. It translates to CATSDDWGSGINEQFF.

This rearrangement joins TRBV5-4 to TRBJ2-2; 7 bases map to TRBD1. The V segment lost 4 bases and the J segment 0 bases; nucleotides outside the gene matches: 3. In germline, CDR1 is SGHNT, CDR2 YYREEE (reference sequence). This CDR3 has 15 amino acids. CDR3 DNA sequence: TGTGCCAGCAGCCCGGGACAGTCGAACACCGGGGAGCTGTTTTTT. Amino acids: CASSPGQSNTGELFF.

This chain joins TRBV25-1 and TRBJ1-2; D not resolved. Germline lookup yields CDR1 MGHDK and CDR2 SYGVNS. V lost 5 bases to trimming and J lost 4 bases, with 11 bases between them. CDR3 length: 13 amino acids. CDR3 sequence (DNA): TGTGCCAGCAGTTTCGGACTCGCCTATGGCTACACCTTC. Protein: CASSFGLAYGYTF.

V is TRBV9 and J is TRBJ2-3, with 15 bases matching TRBD2. This CDR3 comprises 19 residues. Germline loops: CDR1 SGDLS, CDR2 YYNGEE. With 0 bases clipped from V and 2 bases from J, the junction kept 7 bases outside the gene matches. In DNA form, the CDR3 reads TGTGCCAGCAGCGTAGGGACTAGCGGGGGGGCCAAGTACACAGATACGCAGTATTTT. Translation gives CASSVGTSGGAKYTDTQYF.

This rearrangement joins TRBV19 to TRBJ1-5; 8 bases line up with TRBD1. The J segment lost 1 base and the V segment lost 3 bases, leaving 2 bases of the junction unmatched. CDR1 LNHDA and CDR2 SQIVND come from the germline V gene (reference sequence). The CDR3 has 15 residues. This chain's CDR3 is CASSMTGASNQPQHF. The CDR3 nucleotides are TGTGCCAGTAGTATGACAGGGGCCAGCAATCAGCCCCAGCATTTT.

The chain employs TRBV27 and TRBJ2-3, with 7 nucleotides matching TRBD2. CDR3 size: 14 residues. With V trimmed by 2 bases and J by 4 bases, 3 bases remained unmatched. Germline CDR1 and CDR2: MNHEY and SMNVEV (reference sequence). CDR3 in amino acids: CASSLILASDTQYF. The CDR3 nucleotides are TGTGCCAGCAGTTTAATACTAGCGTCAGATACGCAGTATTTT.

This clone was seen only a few times. CDR3 in DNA: TGCGCCAGCAAGGAGGCGGGGGGCAATCAGCCCCAGCATTTT. This codes for CASKEAGGNQPQHF. The chain combines TRBV5-1 with TRBJ1-5; perhaps TRBD1 as D (5 bases). This CDR3 region has 14 residues. V shed 6 bases and J shed 2 bases, with 12 bases lying between them. The germline V gene encodes CDR1 SGHRS and CDR2 YFSETQ.

The genes are TRBV20-1 and TRBJ2-3; TRBD2 aligns across 9 bases. The CDR3 has 15 amino acids. After removal of 3 bases from V and 6 bases from J, the junction contained 10 bases not matched to a gene. CDR1 and CDR2 from the germline V gene are DFQATT and SNEGSKA (reference sequence). The CDR3 is CSASDGGGASDTQYF. The CDR3 region has the DNA TGCAGTGCTAGTGACGGCGGGGGGGCGTCCGATACGCAGTATTTT.

Regarding this clone: Distinct nucleotide sequences in the sample also encode this CDR3. The rearrangement links TRBV28 to TRBJ1-2, with D unclear. CDR3 length equals 14 residues. Germline lookup yields CDR1 MDHEN and CDR2 SYDVKM. V gave up 1 base and J gave up 2 bases, with 8 bases separating them. CDR3 coding DNA: TGTGCCAGCAGTTTATCCCACATCAACTATGGCTACACCTTC. This codes for CASSLSHINYGYTF.

The V and J genes are TRBV11-1 and TRBJ2-5; weak D call: TRBD2 (5 bases). Germline V gene data show CDR1 as SGHAT and CDR2 as FQDESV (reference sequence). The CDR3 is 14 amino acids. Trimming stripped 5 bases from V and 5 bases from J, with 15 bases between. This chain's CDR3 is CASSARASQETQYF. Written as DNA, the CDR3 is TGTGCCAGCAGCGCCCGGGCTAGCCAGGAGACCCAGTACTTC.

The rearrangement joins TRBV9 to TRBJ2-1; perhaps TRBD2 as D (6 bases). This CDR3 is built from 17 residues. Germline CDR1 SGDLS, CDR2 YYNGEE. Between the trimmed V and J ends, which lost 0 bases and 10 bases, there was a span of 23 bases. The CDR3: CASSVVGTYTEGREQFF. The CDR3 DNA sequence: TGTGCCAGCAGCGTAGTTGGGACCTACACCGAAGGGAGGGAGCAGTTCTTC.

The chain is built from TRBV10-3 and TRBJ2-7, with 7 nucleotides matching TRBD2. CDR1 and CDR2 (germline): ENHRY, SYGVKD. V lost 0 bases and J lost 3; bases outside the gene matches: 5. CDR3 length: 15 amino acids. CDR3 nucleotides: TGTGCCATCAGTGAGTCGGGGCGGGAGATCTACGAGCAGTACTTC. Protein: CAISESGREIYEQYF.

The chain carries TRBV19 and TRBJ1-2, with D tentatively TRBD1 (5 bases). The CDR3 is made up of 13 amino acids. Germline V gene lookup returns CDR1 LNHDA and CDR2 SQIVND (reference sequence). The V end was cut by 6 bases, the J end by 0 bases, with 8 bases between. As DNA, the CDR3 is TGTGCCAGTAGGTCGACAGCTAACTATGGCTACACCTTC. As protein: CASRSTANYGYTF.

The CDR3 DNA follows: TGTGCCAGCAGTTGGGCCAGGGGGCTTGAGCAGTACTTC. Its protein is CASSWARGLEQYF. The chain joins TRBV6-2 or TRBV6-3 to TRBJ2-7; 8 nucleotides align to TRBD1. CDR1 and CDR2 from the germline V gene are MNHEY and SVGEGT. This CDR3 contains 13 residues. V lost 4 bases, J lost 7 bases, and 6 bases stayed unmatched.

This chain connects TRBV18 to TRBJ1-2; 9 bases match TRBD1. The CDR3 has 15 amino acids. The V gene end was trimmed by 3 bases and the J gene end by 2 bases; junction bases not matched to a gene: 4. The germline CDR1 and CDR2 sequences are KGHSH and LQKENI. DNA of the CDR3: TGTGCCAGCTCACCGGGGACAGGGCGAAACTATGGCTACACCTTC. This gives the protein CASSPGTGRNYGYTF.

This chain uses TRBV4-1 with TRBJ1-2; TRBD1 aligns across 8 bases. V lost 3 bases to trimming and J lost 4 bases; unmatched junction nucleotides: 4. The V gene's germline CDR1 is MGHRA and CDR2 YSYEKL. CDR3 length: 14 residues. The CDR3 sequence: CASSHRDRSYGYTF. The CDR3 nucleotides are TGCGCCAGCAGCCACCGGGACAGGTCCTATGGCTACACCTTC.

This chain uses TRBV9 with TRBJ2-6; 8 nucleotides match TRBD1. V shed 0 bases and J 0 bases; nucleotides not matched to a gene: 5. Germline V CDR1 and CDR2: SGDLS, YYNGEE. There are 18 residues in the CDR3. The CDR3 loop is CASSVAARGLSGANVLTF. DNA of the CDR3: TGTGCCAGCAGCGTAGCCGCCAGGGGGCTCTCTGGGGCCAACGTCCTGACTTTC.

This chain joins TRBV27 and TRBJ1-4; D perhaps matches TRBD1 (6 bases). The V gene's germline CDR1 is MNHEY and CDR2 SMNVEV (reference sequence). CDR3 length: 14 residues. V dropped 6 bases and J dropped 5 bases, with 13 bases sitting between them. The CDR3 loop reads CASRDTGLNEKLFF. CDR3 coding DNA: TGTGCCAGCAGAGACACAGGGCTGAATGAAAAACTGTTTTTT.

The V gene is TRBV29-1, the J gene TRBJ1-1, with TRBD1 matching over 7 bases. Trimming at V came to 5 bases and at J to 4 bases, leaving 7 bases not matched to a gene. CDR1 and CDR2 from the germline V gene are SQVTM and ANQGSEA. This CDR3 spans 13 amino acids. The CDR3 sequence: CSVRQGLGTEAFF. The CDR3 DNA reads TGCAGCGTTAGACAGGGTTTGGGCACTGAAGCTTTCTTT.